These 12 T cell receptor beta chains share one sample of origin, sequenced in a study of blood T cell repertoires in COVID-19. Libraries were prepared by immunoSEQ multiplex PCR; TCRdb keeps only in-frame clonotypes and omits some of them. Of approximately 300,000 clones detected, around 90% appear once; the ten largest clones hold approximately 5.2%. Sequencing was performed on PBMCs or T cells enriched from blood (not recorded which). The receptors shown here come from a man in his sixties who had recovered from COVID-19.

The rearrangement links TRBV9 to TRBJ2-7, with 8 positions matching TRBD1. The V gene's germline CDR1 is SGDLS and CDR2 YYNGEE. The CDR3 contains 15 residues. Trimming removed 4 bases from V and 3 bases from J; junction bases left unmatched: 9. The CDR3 loop reads CASSRFQDRVYEQYF. The CDR3 DNA reads TGTGCCAGCAGCCGTTTTCAGGACAGGGTCTACGAGCAGTACTTC.

The DNA of the CDR3 is TGTGCCAGCAGTGAAGCGCTTCCGGGGGTCAGCAATCAGCCCCAGCATTTT. Amino acid sequence: CASSEALPGVSNQPQHF. The rearrangement links TRBV6-1 to TRBJ1-5, with D possibly matching TRBD1 (5 bases). CDR3 length: 17 residues. Trimming stripped 0 bases from V and 1 base from J, with 13 bases between. CDR1 and CDR2 from the germline V gene are MNHNS and SASEGT.

This clone is a singleton in its sample. V gene TRBV3-1 (or the pseudogene TRBV3-2) combines with J gene TRBJ2-3, with 9 nucleotides matching TRBD2. The V gene end was trimmed by 6 bases and the J gene end by 6 bases; junction bases not matched to a gene: 7. The CDR3 sequence is 14 residues long. Germline V gene lookup returns CDR1 LGHDT and CDR2 YNNKEL (reference sequence). CDR3 sequence (DNA): TGTGCCAGCAGAGCTATGAGCGGGAGGGATACGCAGTATTTT. Translating it yields CASRAMSGRDTQYF.

This chain connects TRBV7-6 to TRBJ2-7, with 9 positions matching TRBD1. The CDR3 spans 15 residues. The ends lost 4 bases at V and 7 bases at J; junction bases unmatched: 11. Germline values: CDR1 SGHVS, CDR2 FNYEAQ. The CDR3 DNA reads TGTGCCAGCAGCTACCGGACAGGGGCCGTTATAGAGCAGTACTTC. It yields the protein CASSYRTGAVIEQYF.

The chain has TRBV9 and TRBJ2-3, with 8 bases lining up with TRBD2. Germline trimming cut 0 bases from V and 2 bases from J; bases unmatched to any gene: 5. The CDR3 totals 16 residues. Germline lookup yields CDR1 SGDLS and CDR2 YYNGEE. CDR3 DNA: TGTGCCAGCAGCGTAGTTCCTAGCGGGTCCACAGATACGCAGTATTTT. It specifies CASSVVPSGSTDTQYF.

The V call is TRBV21-1, the J call TRBJ2-7; the D call of TRBD2 is as the table states it, not checked on the DNA. TRBV21-1 is noted as a pseudogene. The CDR3 loop spans 14 amino acids. The CDR3 loop is CARPGLAGAYEQYF. The CDR3 DNA sequence: TGTGCCCGACCGGGACTAGCGGGGGCCTACGAGCAGTACTTC.

The chain recombines TRBV5-5 with TRBJ1-5; D is possibly TRBD1 (5 bases). The CDR3 contains 14 residues. V was pared by 3 bases and J by 3 bases, with 10 bases between. Germline CDR1 is SGHKS and CDR2 is YYEKEE (reference sequence). The CDR3 loop is CASSYDSFNQPQHF. DNA of the CDR3: TGTGCCAGCAGCTACGACAGTTTCAATCAGCCCCAGCATTTT.

The chain couples TRBV28 to TRBJ1-1, with 9 bases aligning to TRBD1. With V trimmed by 3 bases and J by 1 base, 6 bases remained unmatched. Germline V CDR1 and CDR2: MDHEN, SYDVKM. There are 16 residues in the CDR3. The CDR3 region is CASSFSGTGKNTEAFF. The CDR3 DNA is TGTGCCAGCAGTTTCTCTGGGACAGGGAAGAACACTGAAGCTTTCTTT.

V gene TRBV5-1 combines with J gene TRBJ2-1, with TRBD1 matching 9 bases. Germline trimming cut 2 bases from V and 1 base from J; bases unmatched to any gene: 7. CDR1 is SGHRS and CDR2 is YFSETQ in the germline V gene. The CDR3 is 17 residues long. In nucleotides, the CDR3 is TGCGCCAGCAGCTTTACAACGGGACAGGGTTCCTACAATGAGCAGTTCTTC. It is translated as CASSFTTGQGSYNEQFF.

The V and J genes are TRBV19 and TRBJ2-1; D gene ambiguous. This CDR3 is 15 amino acids long. V was shortened by 0 bases and J by 12 bases, with 18 bases between the two germline ends. Per the germline V gene, CDR1 is LNHDA and CDR2 is SQIVND (reference sequence). The CDR3 DNA follows: TGTGCCAGTAGTATAGAAGGCCTCCTTTTCCGCGGGCAGTTCTTC. Its translation is CASSIEGLLFRGQFF.

The chain uses TRBV5-1 and TRBJ2-7; D is perhaps TRBD1 (5 bases). The CDR3 runs 14 residues. CDR1 is SGHRS, CDR2 YFSETQ, per germline. The V and J ends lost 0 bases and 3 bases respectively, with 10 bases between them. CDR3 coding DNA: TGCGCCAGCAGCTTGGGGGGCCCACTCTACGAGCAGTACTTC. It encodes CASSLGGPLYEQYF.

The chain uses TRBV9 and TRBJ2-1; D is unresolved. Germline CDR1 reads SGDLS; CDR2 reads YYNGEE. The length of the CDR3 is 13 residues. V dropped 0 bases and J dropped 6 bases, with 7 bases sitting between them. CDR3 region: CASSVGPFNEQFF. The CDR3 DNA reads as TGTGCCAGCAGCGTAGGTCCCTTCAATGAGCAGTTCTTC.